One T cell receptor (beta chain) is described in this entry. Its antigen is not identified. V was cut by 6 bases and J by 0 bases, with 6 bases left in between. The CDR3 runs to 13 residues. Looked up from germline, CDR1 is MNHNS and CDR2 is SASEGT. Clones were read by immunoSEQ multiplex PCR, and TCRdb kept only the in-frame ones, dropping some. Among 90,000 to 150,000 clones listed, approximately 96% were seen once. The source of the sample is a study of graft-versus-host responses after intestinal transplantation. Study-wide background: Induction with anti-thymocyte globulin, then tacrolimus and steroids for three to four years, was given to all recipients.

Overall study findings and caveats: The study associated peak circulating GvH clone levels with early post-transplant HvG declines.

V and J are TRBV6-1 and TRBJ2-1; no clear D. This TCR derives from a human donor who received an intestinal transplant. The source was unstimulated CD8+ T cells sorted from spleen or lymph node cells, collected before intestinal transplant. In DNA form, the CDR3 reads TGTGCCAGCAGGGCTTACTCCTACAATGAGCAGTTCTTC. Protein sequence: CASRAYSYNEQFF.